The text below deals with one T cell receptor (beta chain). Its antigen remains unknown. The data derive from a study of T cell repertoires in ileal Crohn's disease. Assay: immunoSEQ multiplex PCR; the TCRdb copy retains only in-frame clones and omits some. The data hold a few thousand clones, with roughly 80% observed a single time. Time point: inflamed ileum from the surgical specimen. The study's findings and limits: Mucosal expansions were suggested to be mainly CD8 T cells.

This CDR3 contains 16 residues. J was trimmed by 4 bases and V by 5 bases; bases with no gene match: 10. Germline CDR1 reads SGHAT; CDR2 reads FQNNGV. Sequences were obtained from ileal tissue. This sequence was found in an adult with Crohn's disease. This chain links TRBV11-2 with TRBJ1-1, with TRBD1 matching over 10 bases. CDR3 loop: CASSQTGGARSTEAFF. The CDR3 DNA reads as TGTGCCAGCAGCCAGACAGGGGGCGCCAGGAGCACTGAAGCTTTCTTT.